Shown below are 8 T cell receptor beta chains from a single sample sequenced in a study of OX40 agonist ivuxolimab in advanced cancers. Repertoires were generated with immunoSEQ multiplex PCR, while TCRdb's copy carries only in-frame clones and drops some. The profile shows about 42,000 clones, 86% of them singletons. This specimen was CD4+ or CD8+ T cells sorted from blood, taken in a trial of the OX40 agonist ivuxolimab. These receptors all stem from an adult with an advanced solid tumor such as melanoma, head and neck, liver or kidney cancer.

V is TRBV7-9 and J is TRBJ2-7; 8 bases are a match to TRBD2. Per germline, CDR1 SEHNR and CDR2 FQNEAQ (reference sequence). The V segment lost 4 bases and the J segment 6 bases; nucleotides outside the gene matches: 11. This CDR3 region has 15 residues. CDR3: CASSSGGAGGTEQYF. The DNA of the CDR3 is TGTGCCAGCAGCTCCGGAGGGGCGGGAGGTACCGAGCAGTACTTC.

In this sample, this clone turned up a few times. The V and J genes are TRBV11-2 and TRBJ2-7, with 11 bases aligning to TRBD2. Germline-derived CDR1 and CDR2 are SGHAT and FQNNGV. This CDR3 region has 15 residues. V lost 5 bases and J lost 1; bases outside the gene matches: 4. This CDR3 is CASSVGTSGSYEQYF. The CDR3 DNA sequence: TGTGCCAGCAGCGTGGGGACTAGCGGATCCTACGAGCAGTACTTC.

This clone was seen just once. The rearrangement joins TRBV14 to TRBJ2-6; no definite D call. Trimming took off 0 bases at V and 0 bases at J, with 15 bases between the two ends. The CDR3 spans 19 residues. The germline V gene encodes CDR1 SGHDN and CDR2 FVKESK. CDR3 coding DNA: TGTGCCAGCAGCCAAGATGGTGGTTTCGTGGCCTCTGGGGCCAACGTCCTGACTTTC. It encodes CASSQDGGFVASGANVLTF. The complete variable domain, with remaining parts taken from reference TRBV14 and TRBJ2-6, reads EAGVTQFPSHSVIEKGQTVTLRCDPISGHDNLYWYRRVMGKEIKFLLHFVKESKQDESGMPNNRFLAERTGGTYSTLKVQPAELEDSGVYFCASSQDGGFVASGANVLTFGAGSRLTVL.

The V and J genes are TRBV5-4 and TRBJ2-1; D may be TRBD2 (6 bases). Germline V lookup: CDR1 SGHNT, CDR2 YYREEE (reference sequence). CDR3 length: 15 amino acids. Trimming shortened V by 3 bases and J by 4 bases, and 14 bases separated the two germline ends. The CDR3 coding sequence is TGTGCCAGCAGCTCCCCGGGACTCCTATACAATGAGCAGTTCTTC. Its translation: CASSSPGLLYNEQFF.

This chain connects TRBV5-1 to TRBJ2-5; D not resolved. This CDR3 is 14 amino acids long. The V gene lost 0 bases and the J gene lost 0 bases, with 6 bases spanning the gap. Germline V gene data show CDR1 as SGHRS and CDR2 as YFSETQ. CDR3 residues: CASSLVGYQETQYF. CDR3 coding DNA: TGCGCCAGCAGCTTGGTTGGGTACCAAGAGACCCAGTACTTC.

The chain employs TRBV7-9 and TRBJ2-1; TRBD2 agrees at 8 bases. The CDR3 length is 14 residues. Germline V gene lookup returns CDR1 SEHNR and CDR2 FQNEAQ (reference sequence). J lost 7 bases, V lost 5 bases, and 7 bases had no gene match. The CDR3 loop reads CASSLGGGVNEQFF. The CDR3 coding sequence is TGTGCCAGCAGCCTCGGGGGGGGCGTAAATGAGCAGTTCTTC. Combining the CDR3 with reference TRBV7-9 and TRBJ2-1 gives the whole variable domain DTGVSQNPRHKITKRGQNVTFRCDPISEHNRLYWYRQTLGQGPEFLTYFQNEAQLEKSRLLSDRFSAERPKGSFSTLEIQRTEQGDSAMYLCASSLGGGVNEQFFGPGTRLTVL.

The chain joins TRBV7-6 to TRBJ1-6; D possibly corresponds to TRBD1 (6 bases). The germline V gene has CDR1 SGHVS and CDR2 FNYEAQ. The V and J ends lost 5 bases and 5 bases respectively, with 16 bases between them. There are 16 residues in the CDR3. CDR3 in amino acids: CASSPLSGQHNSPLHF. The CDR3, as DNA: TGTGCCAGCAGCCCCCTGAGTGGACAGCATAATTCACCCCTCCACTTT.

The chain uses TRBV5-4 and TRBJ2-6, with D possibly being TRBD1 (5 bases). V lost 0 bases, J lost 0 bases, and 10 bases lay in between. Germline-derived CDR1 and CDR2 are SGHNT and YYREEE (reference sequence). CDR3 length: 17 amino acids. The CDR3 reads CASSLVGPPSGANVLTF. The CDR3 DNA reads TGTGCCAGCAGCTTGGTGGGGCCTCCCTCTGGGGCCAACGTCCTGACTTTC. The full variable domain, rest sourced from reference TRBV5-4 and TRBJ2-6, is ETGVTQSPTHLIKTRGQQVTLRCSSQSGHNTVSWYQQALGQGPQFIFQYYREEENGRGNFPPRFSGLQFPNYSSELNVNALELDDSALYLCASSLVGPPSGANVLTFGAGSRLTVL.